This section outlines one T cell receptor (beta chain) sequence together with its context. What it recognizes is unknown. Researchers partitioned CD4+ cells into CD45RA+ naive and CD45RA-negative memory subsets. Splitting of each subset's genomic DNA was done evenly across several immunoSEQ plates. Repertoires were generated with immunoSEQ multiplex PCR, while TCRdb's copy carries only in-frame clones and drops some. The sample shows some 980,000 clones, approximately 80% of them seen only once. Germline CDR1 SGHRS, CDR2 YFSETQ. Trimming cost V 0 bases and J 2 bases, with 10 bases left between them. The CDR3 runs to 15 residues. This specimen belongs to a study of shared clonotypes between healthy human individuals. Study-wide findings and caveats: Among the subsets, naive ones generally showed larger estimated richness than memory ones.

This clonotype was sampled from a man between 18 and 35 years old in good health. Sequenced material: memory CD4+ T cells sorted from blood. As to subset: CD45RA-negative fraction. This chain joins TRBV5-1 and TRBJ2-3; D call uncertain. CDR3 bases: TGCGCCAGCAGCTTGGAGGGTGAGTTCACAGATACGCAGTATTTT. As protein: CASSLEGEFTDTQYF.